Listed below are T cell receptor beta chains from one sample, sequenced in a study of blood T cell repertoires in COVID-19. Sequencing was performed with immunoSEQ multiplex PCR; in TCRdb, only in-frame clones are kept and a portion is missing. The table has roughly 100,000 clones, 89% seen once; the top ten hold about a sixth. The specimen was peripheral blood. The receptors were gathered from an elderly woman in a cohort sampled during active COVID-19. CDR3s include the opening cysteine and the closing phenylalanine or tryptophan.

CASSEAGFGGEQYF	14	TRBV6-1	TRBJ2-7
CASSLGQGGSTDTQYF	16	TRBV28	TRBJ2-3
CASGGGNPYNEQFF	14	TRBV12-5	TRBJ2-1
CAWFLPDRREQYF	13	TRBV30	TRBJ2-7
CASSQPTQNTEAFF	14	TRBV3-1/TRBV3-2	TRBJ1-1
CASTLGQDFEAFF	13	TRBV19	TRBJ1-1
CASSQPPGEKIEQYF	15	TRBV4-2	TRBJ2-7
CASKTRDSTDTQYF	14	TRBV6-5	TRBJ2-3
CASNKGLGSTDTQYF	15	TRBV7-2	TRBJ2-3
CASSVTGDRNTEAFF	15	TRBV9	TRBJ1-1
CASNPTGTTGANVLTF	16	TRBV19	TRBJ2-6
CASSQDRGLAGELFF	15	TRBV3-1/TRBV3-2	TRBJ2-2
CASSQGSGLTYNEQFF	16	TRBV4-1	TRBJ2-1
CASSFSPGTSGYSYEQYF	18	TRBV13	TRBJ2-7
CASSQWDRVKERTQYF	16	TRBV3-1/TRBV3-2	TRBJ2-3
CASSELGTGRGHTEAFF	17	TRBV6-1	TRBJ1-1
CATRQEAYGYTF	12	TRBV6-5	TRBJ1-2
CASRTNRGSGRALLVQYF	18	TRBV6-4	TRBJ2-4
CASSVGTGFEQYF	13	TRBV10-2	TRBJ2-7
CASRAQRATLEAFF	14	TRBV6-6	TRBJ1-1
CASSLDRTTYNEQFF	15	TRBV5-1	TRBJ2-1
CASSRQNTEAFF	12	TRBV10-1	TRBJ1-1
CATQTGQGQERSTDTQYF	18	TRBV24-1	TRBJ2-3
CASSQEPPETQYF	13	TRBV14	TRBJ2-3